This T cell receptor (beta chain) was obtained from a study of monozygotic twins with inflammatory bowel disease. TCRdb reanalyzed the 5' RACE reads, giving one entry per CDR3 protein sequence and no DNA. The sample holds about 380,000 distinct CDR3 sequences. Germline CDR1 reads LGHNA; CDR2 reads YSLEER. This CDR3 is 15 amino acids long. The clonotype comes from a human donor with ulcerative colitis or Crohn's disease, or a healthy co-twin of an affected twin (not recorded which). The sequenced sample was blood. The chain recombines TRBV4-3 with TRBJ2-7. The CDR3: CASSQVVGASYEQYF.